Each of the 12 T cell receptor beta chains below was sequenced from the same sample in a study of cytomegalovirus exposure and HLA in healthy donors. PCR primers comprised 60 Vbeta and 13 Jbeta primers. Here immunoSEQ multiplex PCR was the method, and the copy in TCRdb shows in-frame clones only, minus some. The table shows approximately 160,000 clones, with 65% to 80% occurring only once. The sequenced sample consisted of PBMCs. The receptor set was obtained from a woman in her fifties or sixties in good health and CMV-seropositive.

The J gene is TRBJ1-1, the V gene TRBV6-4; D not resolved. Germline assignment: CDR1 MRHNA and CDR2 SNTAGT. The CDR3 has 13 amino acids. V gave up 3 bases and J gave up 10 bases, with 15 bases separating them. CDR3 nucleotide sequence: TGTGCCAGCAGTGAAGGGCCCGGACTTAGAGCTTTCTTT. It translates to CASSEGPGLRAFF.

The gene calls are TRBV7-9 and TRBJ1-1; tentative D call: TRBD1 (5 bases). The CDR3 has 12 amino acids. V was trimmed by 5 bases and J by 10 bases, leaving 14 bases between them. CDR1 and CDR2 (germline): SEHNR, FQNEAQ (reference sequence). This CDR3 reads CASSQILGGAFF. The CDR3 region has the DNA TGTGCCAGCAGCCAAATACTGGGGGGAGCTTTCTTT.

V and J are TRBV5-1 and TRBJ2-5, with 8 bases matching TRBD1. The germline CDR1 and CDR2 sequences are SGHRS and YFSETQ. The CDR3 has 13 residues. Germline trimming cut 3 bases from V and 11 bases from J; bases unmatched to any gene: 9. This CDR3 reads CASSWGQEPLQYF. CDR3 DNA: TGCGCCAGCAGCTGGGGACAGGAGCCCTTACAGTACTTC.

The genes are TRBV25-1 and TRBJ1-6, with D possibly TRBD1 on 6 matching bases. Germline values: CDR1 MGHDK, CDR2 SYGVNS. The V and J ends lost 2 bases and 5 bases respectively, with 10 bases between them. The CDR3 has 15 amino acids. In DNA, the CDR3 is TGTGCCAGCAGTGAAACAGGGCCGGATAATTCACCCCTCCACTTT. It encodes CASSETGPDNSPLHF.

The V call is TRBV11-3, the J call TRBJ1-1; D call uncertain. This CDR3 region has 12 residues. The ends were cut back, 5 bases at V and 2 bases at J, with 6 bases in the middle. Germline CDR1 is SGHNT and CDR2 is YENEEA. CDR3 residues: CASSEQNTEAFF. The CDR3 DNA follows: TGTGCCAGCAGCGAGCAAAACACTGAAGCTTTCTTT.

The chain links TRBV25-1 to TRBJ2-1; 7 nucleotides match TRBD1. The CDR3 contains 16 residues. The V and J ends lost 3 bases and 12 bases, in that order; junction bases with no gene match: 17. Germline V CDR1 and CDR2: MGHDK, SYGVNS. Written as DNA, the CDR3 is TGTGCCAGCAGTGATCCCGGGACAGCGTACGGGTTTGGGCAGTTCTTC. Translating it yields CASSDPGTAYGFGQFF.

This sequence joins TRBV18 and TRBJ2-5; 8 bases are shared with TRBD1. The CDR3 is 15 amino acids. Germline V gene data show CDR1 as KGHSH and CDR2 as LQKENI. V lost 6 bases and J lost 7; bases outside the gene matches: 13. CDR3 bases: TGTGCCAGCTCGCCGACAGGGGTACAGCAGGGGACCCAGTACTTC. Protein: CASSPTGVQQGTQYF.

This chain connects TRBV11-3 to TRBJ2-1, with 7 bases aligning to TRBD2. V lost 5 bases and J lost 2; bases outside the gene matches: 6. This CDR3 spans 15 amino acids. In germline, CDR1 is SGHNT, CDR2 YENEEA. CDR3 bases: TGTGCCAGCAGCCTCCTGAGCGGGGCCTACAATGAGCAGTTCTTC. Translating gives CASSLLSGAYNEQFF.

This chain joins TRBV5-1 and TRBJ1-5; 9 bases agree with TRBD1. The CDR3 covers 14 residues. Per germline, CDR1 SGHRS and CDR2 YFSETQ. Unmatched junction bases numbered 1, after V lost 4 bases and J lost 2 bases. This CDR3 reads CASSRTGGNQPQHF. CDR3 bases: TGCGCCAGCAGCCGGACAGGGGGCAATCAGCCCCAGCATTTT.

V is TRBV30 and J is TRBJ2-5; 7 nucleotides line up with TRBD1. The V and J ends lost 4 bases and 0 bases, in that order; junction bases with no gene match: 8. CDR1 GTSNPN and CDR2 SVGIG come from the germline V gene (reference sequence). The CDR3 has 15 residues. The CDR3 coding sequence is TGTGCCTGGACTGCACCGACAGGGAACCAAGAGACCCAGTACTTC. Its translation is CAWTAPTGNQETQYF. Combining the CDR3 with reference TRBV30 and TRBJ2-5 gives the whole variable domain SQTIHQWPATLVQPVGSPLSLECTVEGTSNPNLYWYRQAAGRGLQLLFYSVGIGQISSEVPQNLSASRPQDRQFILSSKKLLLSDSGFYLCAWTAPTGNQETQYFGPGTRLLVL.

The rearrangement joins TRBV2 to TRBJ1-2, with D tentatively TRBD1 (6 bases). Between the trimmed V and J ends, which lost 10 bases and 8 bases, there was a span of 20 bases. This CDR3 contains 13 residues. Germline CDR1 SNHLY, CDR2 FYNNEI. Written as DNA, the CDR3 is TGTGCCAACCCCCAGGGGTTTACGGGGGGCTACACCTTC. Translated: CANPQGFTGGYTF. The entire variable domain, with the rest obtained from reference TRBV2 and TRBJ1-2, is as follows: EPEVTQTPSHQVTQMGQEVILRCVPISNHLYFYWYRQILGQKVEFLVSFYNNEISEKSEIFDDQFSVERPDGSNFTLKIRSTKLEDSAMYFCANPQGFTGGYTFGSGTRLTVV.

V is TRBV9 and J is TRBJ2-1; 10 nucleotides line up with TRBD2. Trimming cost V 0 bases and J 9 bases; bases outside gene matches: 9. This CDR3 comprises 16 residues. Germline CDR1 reads SGDLS; CDR2 reads YYNGEE. Written as DNA, the CDR3 is TGTGCCAGCAGCGTAGTAAGCGGGGGGGCCTTGGGTGAGCAGTTCTTC. As protein: CASSVVSGGALGEQFF.